The clone carrying this T cell receptor (beta chain) was observed many times. Amplified TCR beta CDR3 regions came from RNA transcripts. RT-PCR in the first round (using the HTBI primer set) targeted the TCR CDR3. TCRdb called the multiplex PCR reads again in MiXCR, with one record for every CDR3 protein. The table lists a few hundred thousand distinct CDR3 sequences, around 25% of them singletons. This sample stems from a study of T cells in Graves' hyperthyroidism and ophthalmopathy. The CDR3 spans 12 residues. V was trimmed by 8 bases and J by 8 bases, leaving 15 bases between them. This chain connects TRBV12-3 or TRBV12-4 to TRBJ1-1; D possibly corresponds to TRBD1 (5 bases). This sequence originates from a middle-aged man with Graves' hyperthyroidism. Sequenced sample: blood. CDR3 sequence: CASCQRGLEAFF. The CDR3 nucleotides read TGTGCCAGCTGCCAGCGGGGACTCGAAGCTTTCTTT.